This T cell receptor (beta chain) is drawn from a study of blood T cell repertoires in COVID-19. Background on the study: Some COVID-19 samples were acute and others convalescent; all came from the United States, Italy and Spain. T cells, B-cell-depleted T cells, or PBMCs provided the cDNA or gDNA that served as material.

Per the original data handling: Amplification from reference gene primers served as the basis for estimated nucleated cell counts. Some clones are missing from TCRdb's copy, which holds only in-frame ones; the method was immunoSEQ multiplex PCR. The V and J calls and the clone size are those of that table, but D and trimming were determined from the DNA. The profile shows around 140,000 clones, approximately 84% of them singletons. The trim removed 5 bases at V and 7 bases at J, leaving 4 bases unmatched. Germline CDR1 MDHEN, CDR2 SYDVKM. The CDR3 spans 13 residues. The chain carries TRBV28 and TRBJ2-4, with 8 bases fitting TRBD2. The origin of this receptor is a woman aged 55-69 years with acute or convalescent COVID-19. Sequencing input: peripheral blood. CDR3 coding DNA: TGTGCCAGCAGTCTTGCTAGCGGGAACATTCAGTACTTC. It yields the protein CASSLASGNIQYF.